These 27 T cell receptor beta chains share one sample of origin, sequenced in a study of molecular identifiers for immune sequencing clone quantification. TCRdb ran MiXCR on the PCR reads and lists one entry per CDR3 protein. The sample has around 460,000 distinct CDR3 sequences; around 23% are singletons. The sequenced sample was naive CD8+ T cells from blood, with Jurkat cell RNA spiked in. Subset noted: FACS-sorted CD8+CD4-CCR7+CD45RA+ naive T cells. The receptor source for this set is a human donor in good health. Some libraries in this study had Jurkat cell RNA spiked in.

Comments on this clonotype: A single base separates this from a much larger clone, so it may be a read error. The final CDR3 position lacks the conserved phenylalanine or tryptophan, pointing to a likely read error. The gene calls are TRBV7-6 and TRBJ2-2; 7 bases are shared with TRBD2. This CDR3 comprises 16 residues. V gave up 4 bases and J gave up 6 bases; unmatched junction bases: 11. The V gene's germline CDR1 is SGHVS and CDR2 FNYEAQ. The CDR3 coding sequence is TGTGCCAGCAGCTCCACCCCCCGGGGGGTTCCCGGGGAGCTGTTTCTT. Translating gives CASSSTPRGVPGELFL.

The chain couples TRBV2 to TRBJ1-1, with a tentative D call TRBD1 (5 bases). The germline V gene has CDR1 SNHLY and CDR2 FYNNEI. Trimming shortened V by 10 bases and J by 1 base, and 19 bases separated the two germline ends. The CDR3 covers 15 residues. The CDR3 loop is CAILRLDTPNTEAFF. CDR3 DNA: TGTGCCATCTTAAGGTTGGACACCCCGAACACTGAAGCTTTCTTT.

This clonotype was picked up a small number of times. This chain joins TRBV4-3 and TRBJ1-5; D is undetermined. Trimming shortened V by 0 bases and J by 2 bases, and 11 bases separated the two germline ends. CDR3 size: 16 residues. From germline, CDR1 is LGHNA and CDR2 YSLEER. The CDR3 DNA sequence: TGCGCCAGCAGCCAAGATTCGGGTTTAGGCAATCAGCCCCAGCATTTT. Translating gives CASSQDSGLGNQPQHF.

This clonotype has ten or more counts. The chain joins TRBV5-5 to TRBJ2-3; no clear D gene. The CDR3 covers 15 residues. Germline V gives CDR1 SGHKS, CDR2 YYEKEE (reference sequence). Trimming shortened V by 4 bases and J by 0 bases, and 12 bases separated the two germline ends. CDR3 DNA: TGTGCCAGCAGCCTGCGACCGATTAGCACAGATACGCAGTATTTT. It translates to CASSLRPISTDTQYF.

The gene calls are TRBV13 and TRBJ1-2; D uncertain. V was trimmed by 5 bases and J by 6 bases, leaving 19 bases between them. The CDR3 spans 15 residues. Looked up from germline, CDR1 is PRHDT and CDR2 is FYEKMQ (reference sequence). The CDR3 region is CASSIHLINGNGYTF. In DNA, the CDR3 is TGTGCCAGCAGCATCCACCTTATAAATGGAAATGGCTACACCTTC.

This clonotype was picked up many times. The chain combines TRBV12-3 or TRBV12-4 with TRBJ2-5, with unresolved D. The CDR3 length is 11 residues. The V gene lost 6 bases and the J gene lost 4 bases, with 6 bases spanning the gap. This CDR3 reads CASSRRETQYF. The DNA for the CDR3 is TGTGCCAGCAGCCGGAGAGAGACCCAGTACTTC.

This clonotype has only a few counts. The gene calls are TRBV7-9 and TRBJ2-7; D unclear. The CDR3 has 12 residues. V lost 4 bases and J lost 3, with 7 bases in between. Germline assignment: CDR1 SEHNR and CDR2 FQNEAQ (reference sequence). The CDR3 sequence is CASSSVGYEQYF. DNA of the CDR3: TGTGCCAGCAGCTCAGTCGGCTACGAGCAGTACTTC.

This clonotype was observed a few times. The chain recombines TRBV19 with TRBJ2-1; weak D call: TRBD2 (6 bases). Trimming took off 5 bases at V and 6 bases at J, with 11 bases between the two ends. Looked up from germline, CDR1 is LNHDA and CDR2 is SQIVND (reference sequence). The CDR3 runs to 13 residues. Here the CDR3 DNA reads TGTGCCAGTAGTCTGATGGGGGGCAATGAGCAGTTCTTC. Its protein product is CASSLMGGNEQFF.

This clonotype has more than one count but fewer than ten. As DNA, the CDR3 is TGTGCCACCAGCAGGAGGGCAGGGGGGTTCAATGAGCAGTTCTTC. It translates to CATSRRAGGFNEQFF. This chain connects TRBV15 to TRBJ2-1, with TRBD1 as a possible D gene (7 bases). CDR1 and CDR2 (germline): LNHNV, YYDKDF (reference sequence). Trimming stripped 3 bases from V and 6 bases from J, with 15 bases between. The CDR3 extends over 15 amino acids.

The chain employs TRBV12-3 or TRBV12-4 and TRBJ2-2; D is perhaps TRBD1 (6 bases). The CDR3 sequence is 15 residues long. Between the trimmed V and J ends, which lost 3 bases and 5 bases, there was a span of 13 bases. CDR3 loop: CASSFEWQGTGELFF. In DNA form, the CDR3 reads TGTGCCAGCAGTTTTGAATGGCAGGGGACCGGGGAGCTGTTTTTT.

This clonotype was found a few times. Germline is not matched at one junction end, which may reflect a read error. The rearrangement joins TRBV7-7 to TRBJ2-6; a possible D gene is TRBD1 (6 bases). The CDR3 runs 17 residues. Germline V lookup: CDR1 SSHAT, CDR2 FNYEAQ (reference sequence). CDR3 in DNA: TGTGCTAGCAGCTTAGGGGACACGGCCTCTGGGGCCAACGTCCTGACTTTC. As protein: CASSLGDTASGANVLTF. Full variable domain (remainder filled in from reference TRBV7-7 and TRBJ2-6): GAGVSQSPRYKVTKRGQDVTLRCDPISSHATLYWYQQALGQGPEFLTYFNYEAQPDKSGLPSDRFSAERPEGSISTLTIQRTEQRDSAMYRCASSLGDTASGANVLTFGAGSRLTVL.

This clonotype was counted a few times. The chain combines TRBV6-2 or TRBV6-3 with TRBJ2-7; possibly TRBD2 for D (6 bases). The germline V gene has CDR1 MNHEY and CDR2 SVGEGT. The CDR3 loop spans 14 amino acids. Trimming shortened V by 2 bases and J by 0 bases, and 8 bases separated the two germline ends. The CDR3 sequence: CASSYGTLSYEQYF. CDR3 nucleotides: TGTGCCAGCAGTTACGGGACTCTCTCCTACGAGCAGTACTTC.

The chain recombines TRBV4-1 with TRBJ2-7, with TRBD2 matching over 10 bases. V was pared by 1 base and J by 5 bases, with 2 bases of the junction left unmatched. CDR3 length equals 14 residues. In germline, CDR1 is MGHRA, CDR2 YSYEKL. The CDR3 bases are TGCGCCAGCAGCCAAGTGGGACTAGCGAACGAGCAGTACTTC. Protein sequence: CASSQVGLANEQYF.

A note on this clonotype: Mismatch with germline at one junction end may stem from a read error. This chain links TRBV4-1 with TRBJ2-1; maybe TRBD2 (6 bases). The CDR3 consists of 15 residues. Germline V gives CDR1 MGHRA, CDR2 YSYEKL. The CDR3 DNA reads TGCGCCCGCAGCCGCCTAGCGCCCTCTAATAATGAGCAGTTCTTC. Translating it yields CARSRLAPSNNEQFF.

As to this clonotype: This sequence may be a read error, since a much larger clone differs from it by one base. It is likely a read error, because the conserved phenylalanine at the end of the CDR3 is missing. This chain connects TRBV7-9 to TRBJ1-5; D is uncertain. Germline V CDR1 and CDR2: SEHNR, FQNEAQ (reference sequence). The V end lost 1 base, the J end lost 6 bases, and 4 bases lay between the germline ends. CDR3 size: 12 residues. CDR3 in amino acids: CASSLGIQPQHY. The DNA for the CDR3 is TGTGCCAGCAGCTTAGGAATTCAGCCCCAGCATTAT.

There are a few counts of this clonotype. For the CDR3, the DNA is TGCAGTGCAACGACAGGGGGCTTCCACGAGCAGTACTTC. Amino acids: CSATTGGFHEQYF. V and J are TRBV20-1 and TRBJ2-7; 10 positions match TRBD1. J was trimmed by 5 bases and V by 6 bases; bases with no gene match: 7. In germline, CDR1 is DFQATT, CDR2 SNEGSKA (reference sequence). The CDR3 contains 13 residues.

V is TRBV10-2 and J is TRBJ2-3; D is possibly TRBD1 (5 bases). The CDR3 loop spans 15 amino acids. Germline CDR1 reads WSHSY; CDR2 reads SAAADI. V lost 10 bases to trimming and J lost 0 bases, with 17 bases between them. CDR3 nucleotides: TGCGCCAACAGCGAACAGGTCGCTAGCACAGATACGCAGTATTTT. Amino acid sequence: CANSEQVASTDTQYF.

This clonotype was seen a handful of times. J is TRBJ2-7 and V is TRBV7-9; 9 nucleotides agree with TRBD2. CDR3 size: 15 residues. Germline CDR1 is SEHNR and CDR2 is FQNEAQ (reference sequence). Unmatched junction bases numbered 6, after V lost 5 bases and J lost 1 base. CDR3 nucleotide sequence: TGTGCCAGCAGCCTCGCTAGCGGGGAGTCCTACGAGCAGTACTTC. Translated, it gives CASSLASGESYEQYF.

This clonotype was counted only a few times. The chain has TRBV6-5 and TRBJ2-7; 7 nucleotides agree with TRBD2. V dropped 0 bases and J dropped 6; count of bases not matched to a gene: 8. The germline V gene has CDR1 MNHEY and CDR2 SVGAGI. The CDR3 totals 15 residues. In DNA, the CDR3 is TGTGCCAGCAGTTACTCGCCCCTAGCGGCCTTCGAGCAGTACTTC. Protein sequence: CASSYSPLAAFEQYF.

This clonotype was recorded a few times. This chain uses TRBV28 with TRBJ2-2; the D is unclear. The V gene lost 3 bases and the J gene lost 3 bases, with 11 bases spanning the gap. The CDR3 spans 15 residues. The germline V gene has CDR1 MDHEN and CDR2 SYDVKM. The CDR3 loop reads CASSFRVRYTGELFF. The CDR3 DNA sequence: TGTGCCAGCAGTTTTCGAGTAAGGTACACCGGGGAGCTGTTTTTT.

The chain joins TRBV7-9 to TRBJ1-1; unclear D gene. The V end lost 7 bases, the J end lost 11 bases, and 20 bases lay between the germline ends. This CDR3 has 13 amino acids. In germline, CDR1 is SEHNR, CDR2 FQNEAQ (reference sequence). Here the CDR3 reads CASIHPMNTAAFF. The CDR3 bases are TGTGCCAGCATCCATCCCATGAACACTGCTGCTTTCTTT.

This rearrangement joins TRBV7-8 to TRBJ1-5; perhaps TRBD1 as D (6 bases). The ends were cut back, 1 base at V and 6 bases at J, with 16 bases in the middle. The CDR3 extends over 16 amino acids. The germline CDR1 and CDR2 sequences are SGHVS and FQNEAQ. CDR3 sequence (DNA): TGTGCCAGCAGCTTAGGAAACCAGGGGATCGGTCAGCCCCAGCATTTT. Translating it yields CASSLGNQGIGQPQHF.

The chain employs TRBV14 and TRBJ2-7; D might be TRBD1 (6 bases). CDR1 and CDR2 (germline): SGHDN, FVKESK. The CDR3 is made up of 15 amino acids. Trimming removed 2 bases from V and 2 bases from J, with 13 bases in between. CDR3 sequence reads: CASSQYETGTYEQYF. CDR3 nucleotides: TGTGCCAGCAGCCAATACGAGACAGGCACCTACGAGCAGTACTTC.

Comments on this clonotype: It may be a read error: a sequence one base away is much more abundant. A read error is likely, as this CDR3 ends without the conserved phenylalanine or tryptophan. The chain recombines TRBV5-1 with TRBJ2-5; TRBD1 agrees at 10 bases. The CDR3 runs to 15 residues. Germline V gene lookup returns CDR1 SGHRS and CDR2 YFSETQ. The V and J ends lost 6 bases and 5 bases, in that order; junction bases with no gene match: 10. In nucleotides, the CDR3 is TGCGCCAGCACCCTGACAGGGGGCGCGTCGGAGACCCAGTACTAC. Residues: CASTLTGGASETQYY.

On this clonotype itself: A read error may account for a junction end that differs from germline. J is TRBJ2-3 and V is TRBV4-3; tentatively, D is TRBD2 (6 bases). CDR1 LGHNA and CDR2 YSLEER come from the germline V gene. The CDR3 contains 17 residues. The CDR3 DNA reads as TGCGTCAGCAGCCCGGAGCCAGGGAGGCCTAGCACAGATACGCAGTATTTT. This gives the protein CVSSPEPGRPSTDTQYF.

This clonotype turned up a few times. This chain connects TRBV19 to TRBJ2-3; 7 bases match TRBD2. V was clipped by 4 bases and J by 6 bases; unmatched bases: 10. Germline V gene sequence: CDR1 LNHDA, CDR2 SQIVND (reference sequence). The CDR3 covers 15 residues. The CDR3 DNA sequence: TGTGCCAGTAGTACCCCCGGCGGGAGAGAGGATACGCAGTATTTT. Translating it yields CASSTPGGREDTQYF. Combining the CDR3 with reference TRBV19 and TRBJ2-3 gives the whole variable domain DGGITQSPKYLFRKEGQNVTLSCEQNLNHDAMYWYRQDPGQGLRLIYYSQIVNDFQKGDIAEGYSVSREKKESFPLTVTSAQKNPTAFYLCASSTPGGREDTQYFGPGTRLTVL.

Comments on this clonotype: The junction departs from the called germline gene at one end, perhaps through a read error. The chain combines TRBV27 with TRBJ1-1; D is unclear. The CDR3 runs to 15 residues. CDR1 is MNHEY and CDR2 is SMNVEV in the germline V gene (reference sequence). Written as DNA, the CDR3 is TGTGCCGGCAGTAAATGGACGGAGGTGAACACTGAAGCTTTCTTT. This sequence encodes CAGSKWTEVNTEAFF.